This T cell receptor (beta chain) was recovered during a study of memory CD4+ T cells and cytomegalovirus serostatus. TCRdb's copy holds only in-frame clones and misses some; the assay was immunoSEQ multiplex PCR. The table shows approximately 63,000 clones, with over 60% occurring only once. The sort gate was single viable CD3+CD4+CD8-CD45RO+ cells for memory CD4+ T cells. After thawing, CD4+ T cells were positively selected. Turning to this clone: Its cognate antigen is unknown.

Whole-study results and caveats: Of 150 to 200 reported CMV TCRbeta sequences, some 70 were found in memory CD4+ repertoires.

The CDR3 spans 16 residues. Trimming stripped 2 bases from V and 4 bases from J, with 18 bases between. Germline CDR1 is SGHNT and CDR2 is YYREEE (reference sequence). This TCR was recovered from an adult in good health and CMV-seronegative. Some clones in this sample may be carry-over from other donors' samples. Sequencing was done on a sample of memory CD4+ T cells from blood. V gene TRBV5-4 combines with J gene TRBJ1-1, with D perhaps TRBD1 (5 bases). DNA for the CDR3: TGTGCCAGCAGCTTAGACTTAATTGGGACCATCACTGAAGCTTTCTTT. Amino acids: CASSLDLIGTITEAFF.